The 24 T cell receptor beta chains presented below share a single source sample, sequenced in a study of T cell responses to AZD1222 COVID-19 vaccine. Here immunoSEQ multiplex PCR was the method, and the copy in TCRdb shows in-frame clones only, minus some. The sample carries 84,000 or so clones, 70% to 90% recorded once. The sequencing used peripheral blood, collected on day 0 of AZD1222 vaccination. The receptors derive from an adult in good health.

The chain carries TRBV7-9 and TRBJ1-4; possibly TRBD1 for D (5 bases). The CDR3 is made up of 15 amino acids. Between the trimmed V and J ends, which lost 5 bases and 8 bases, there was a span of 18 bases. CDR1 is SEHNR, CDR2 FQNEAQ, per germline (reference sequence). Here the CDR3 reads CASSRPVAGGEKLFF. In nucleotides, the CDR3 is TGTGCCAGCAGCCGACCTGTAGCCGGGGGGGAAAAACTGTTTTTT.

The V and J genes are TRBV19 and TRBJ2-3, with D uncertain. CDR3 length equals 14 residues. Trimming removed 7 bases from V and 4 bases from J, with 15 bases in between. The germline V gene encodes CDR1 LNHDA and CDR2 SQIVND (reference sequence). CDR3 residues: CASTPLASSDTQYF. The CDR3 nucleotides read TGTGCCAGTACCCCATTGGCGTCCTCAGATACGCAGTATTTT.

The CDR3 here is CASSQERLRTGELFF. The DNA of the CDR3 is TGTGCCAGCAGCCAAGAGCGGCTAAGGACCGGGGAGCTGTTTTTT. The gene calls are TRBV14 and TRBJ2-2, with unresolved D. This CDR3 has 15 residues. V lost 0 bases, J lost 5 bases, and 10 bases lay in between. Per the germline V gene, CDR1 is SGHDN and CDR2 is FVKESK.

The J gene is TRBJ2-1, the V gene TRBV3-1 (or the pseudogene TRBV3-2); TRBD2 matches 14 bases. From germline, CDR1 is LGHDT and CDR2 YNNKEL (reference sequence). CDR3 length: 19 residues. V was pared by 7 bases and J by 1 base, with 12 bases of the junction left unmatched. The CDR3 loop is CASTRSGLAGGSSYNEQFF. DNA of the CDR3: TGTGCCAGCACACGATCTGGACTAGCGGGAGGTAGTTCCTACAATGAGCAGTTCTTC.

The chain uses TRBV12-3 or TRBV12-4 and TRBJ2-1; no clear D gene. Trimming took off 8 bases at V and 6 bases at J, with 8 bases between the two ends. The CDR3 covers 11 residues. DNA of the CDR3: TGTGCCAGCGAGAGTCTCAATGAGCAGTTCTTC. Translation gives CASESLNEQFF.

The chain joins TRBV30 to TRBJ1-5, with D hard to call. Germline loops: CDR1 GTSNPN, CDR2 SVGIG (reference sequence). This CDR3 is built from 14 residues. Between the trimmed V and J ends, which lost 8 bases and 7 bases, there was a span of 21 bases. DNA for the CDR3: TGTGCCCTGGAGGTGGGGAGGGCGGGCCAGCCCCAGCATTTT. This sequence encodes CALEVGRAGQPQHF.

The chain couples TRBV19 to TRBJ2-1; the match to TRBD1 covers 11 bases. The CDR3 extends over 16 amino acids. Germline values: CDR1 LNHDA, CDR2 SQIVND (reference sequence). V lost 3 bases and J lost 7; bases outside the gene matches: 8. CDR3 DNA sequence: TGTGCCAGTAGTATTACCCACGGGACAGGGGGGAATGAGCAGTTCTTC. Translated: CASSITHGTGGNEQFF.

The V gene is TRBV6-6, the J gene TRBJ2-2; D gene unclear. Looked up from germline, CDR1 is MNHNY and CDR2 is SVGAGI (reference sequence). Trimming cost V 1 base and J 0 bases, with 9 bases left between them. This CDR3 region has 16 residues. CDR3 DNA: TGTGCCAGCAGTTACTGGCGGCGGACGAACACCGGGGAGCTGTTTTTT. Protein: CASSYWRRTNTGELFF.

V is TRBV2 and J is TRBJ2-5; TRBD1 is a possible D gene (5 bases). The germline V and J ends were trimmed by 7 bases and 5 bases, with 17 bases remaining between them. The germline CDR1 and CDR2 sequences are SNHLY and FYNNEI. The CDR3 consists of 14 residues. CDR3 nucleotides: TGTGCCAGCACCCGCCGAGACTCAGGGGAGACCCAGTACTTC. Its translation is CASTRRDSGETQYF.

The CDR3 DNA sequence: TGTGCCTGGAGTCCGGGGAGGGGGCTCACTGAAGCTTTCTTT. This sequence encodes CAWSPGRGLTEAFF. The chain recombines TRBV30 with TRBJ1-1, with TRBD1 matching over 7 bases. The CDR3 loop spans 14 amino acids. CDR1 is GTSNPN, CDR2 SVGIG, per germline (reference sequence). Trimming removed 2 bases from V and 4 bases from J; junction bases left unmatched: 7.

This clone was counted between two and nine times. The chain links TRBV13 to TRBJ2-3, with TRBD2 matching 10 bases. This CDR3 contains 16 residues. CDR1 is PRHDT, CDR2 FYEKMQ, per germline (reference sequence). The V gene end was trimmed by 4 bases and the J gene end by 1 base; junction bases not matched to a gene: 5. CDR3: CASSSILAGGTDTQYF. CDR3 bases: TGTGCCAGCAGCTCCATTCTAGCGGGAGGCACAGATACGCAGTATTTT.

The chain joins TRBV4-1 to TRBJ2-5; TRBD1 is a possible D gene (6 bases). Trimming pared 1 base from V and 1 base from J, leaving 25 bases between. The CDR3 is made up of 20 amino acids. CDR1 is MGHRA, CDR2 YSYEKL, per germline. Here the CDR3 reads CASSQGGKQGGSGIQETQYF. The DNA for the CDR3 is TGCGCCAGCAGCCAAGGAGGGAAACAGGGTGGTTCGGGGATCCAAGAGACCCAGTACTTC.

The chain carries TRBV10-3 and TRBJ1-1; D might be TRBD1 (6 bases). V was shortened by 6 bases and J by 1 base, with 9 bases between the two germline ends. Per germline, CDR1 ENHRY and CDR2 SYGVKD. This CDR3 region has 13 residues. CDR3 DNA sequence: TGTGCCATCAGCCCGACAGGGAACACTGAAGCTTTCTTT. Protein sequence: CAISPTGNTEAFF.

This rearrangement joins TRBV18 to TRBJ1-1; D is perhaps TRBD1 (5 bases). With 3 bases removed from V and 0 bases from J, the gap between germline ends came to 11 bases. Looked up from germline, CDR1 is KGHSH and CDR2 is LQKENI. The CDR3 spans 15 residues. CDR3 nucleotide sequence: TGTGCCAGCTCACCGGGGGTTCTCATGAACACTGAAGCTTTCTTT. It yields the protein CASSPGVLMNTEAFF.

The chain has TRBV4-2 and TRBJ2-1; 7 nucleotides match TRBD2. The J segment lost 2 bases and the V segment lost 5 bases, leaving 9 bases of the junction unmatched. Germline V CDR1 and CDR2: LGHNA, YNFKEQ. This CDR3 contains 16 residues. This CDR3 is CASSSRAGEAYNEQFF. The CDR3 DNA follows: TGTGCCAGCAGCTCCCGGGCGGGAGAGGCCTACAATGAGCAGTTCTTC.

The CDR3: CASSHTSGSSNEQFF. The CDR3 DNA is TGTGCCAGCTCCCACACTAGCGGGAGTAGCAATGAGCAGTTCTTC. The chain joins TRBV18 to TRBJ2-1; TRBD2 matches 11 bases. Looked up from germline, CDR1 is KGHSH and CDR2 is LQKENI. Germline trimming cut 6 bases from V and 6 bases from J; bases unmatched to any gene: 7. The CDR3 runs 15 residues.

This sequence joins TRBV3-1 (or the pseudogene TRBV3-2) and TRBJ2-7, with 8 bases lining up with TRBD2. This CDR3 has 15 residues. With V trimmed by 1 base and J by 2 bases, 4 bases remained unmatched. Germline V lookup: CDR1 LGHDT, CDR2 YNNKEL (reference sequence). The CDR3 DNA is TGTGCCAGCAGCCAAGGGGGACTAGGACCCTACGAGCAGTACTTC. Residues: CASSQGGLGPYEQYF.

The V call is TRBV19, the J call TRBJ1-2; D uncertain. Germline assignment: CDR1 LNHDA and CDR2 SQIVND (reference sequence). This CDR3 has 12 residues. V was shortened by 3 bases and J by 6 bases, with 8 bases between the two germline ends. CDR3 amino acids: CASSMHGDGYTF. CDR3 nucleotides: TGTGCCAGTAGTATGCACGGGGATGGCTACACCTTC.

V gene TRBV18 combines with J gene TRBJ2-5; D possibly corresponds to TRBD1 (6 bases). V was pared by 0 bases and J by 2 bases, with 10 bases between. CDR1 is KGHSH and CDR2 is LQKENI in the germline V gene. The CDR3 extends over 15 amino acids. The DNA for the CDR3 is TGTGCCAGCTCACCACCTGGACAGACGCAAGAGACCCAGTACTTC. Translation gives CASSPPGQTQETQYF.

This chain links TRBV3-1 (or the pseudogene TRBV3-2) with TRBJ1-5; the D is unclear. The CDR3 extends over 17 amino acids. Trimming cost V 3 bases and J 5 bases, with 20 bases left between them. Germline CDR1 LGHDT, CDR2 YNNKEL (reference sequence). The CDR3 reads CASSQSEGGQVYQPQHF. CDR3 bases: TGTGCCAGCAGCCAGTCCGAGGGTGGGCAGGTTTATCAGCCCCAGCATTTT.

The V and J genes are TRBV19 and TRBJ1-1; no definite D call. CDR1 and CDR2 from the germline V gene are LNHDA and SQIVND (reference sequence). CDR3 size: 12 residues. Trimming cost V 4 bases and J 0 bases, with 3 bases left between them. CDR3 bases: TGTGCCAGTAGTAAGCTGAACACTGAAGCTTTCTTT. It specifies CASSKLNTEAFF. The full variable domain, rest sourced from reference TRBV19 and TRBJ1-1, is DGGITQSPKYLFRKEGQNVTLSCEQNLNHDAMYWYRQDPGQGLRLIYYSQIVNDFQKGDIAEGYSVSREKKESFPLTVTSAQKNPTAFYLCASSKLNTEAFFGQGTRLTVV.

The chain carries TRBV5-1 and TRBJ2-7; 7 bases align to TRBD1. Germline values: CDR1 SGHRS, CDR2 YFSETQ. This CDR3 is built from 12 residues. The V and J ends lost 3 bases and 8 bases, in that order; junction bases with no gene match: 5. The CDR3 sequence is CASSSDRAQQYF. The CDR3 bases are TGCGCCAGCAGCTCCGACAGGGCCCAGCAGTACTTC.

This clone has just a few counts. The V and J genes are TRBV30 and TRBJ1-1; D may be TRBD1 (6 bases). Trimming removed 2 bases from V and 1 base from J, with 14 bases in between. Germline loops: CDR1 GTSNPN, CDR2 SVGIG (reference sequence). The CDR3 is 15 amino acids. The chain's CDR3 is CAWSSLLTGNTEAFF. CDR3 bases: TGTGCCTGGAGTTCACTATTGACAGGGAACACTGAAGCTTTCTTT. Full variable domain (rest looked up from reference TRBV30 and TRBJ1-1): SQTIHQWPATLVQPVGSPLSLECTVEGTSNPNLYWYRQAAGRGLQLLFYSVGIGQISSEVPQNLSASRPQDRQFILSSKKLLLSDSGFYLCAWSSLLTGNTEAFFGQGTRLTVV.

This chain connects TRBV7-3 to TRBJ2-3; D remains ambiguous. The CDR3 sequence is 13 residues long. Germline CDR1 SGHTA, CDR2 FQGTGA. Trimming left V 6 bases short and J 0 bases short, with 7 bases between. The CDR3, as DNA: TGTGCCAGCAGTGCGAGTAGCACAGATACGCAGTATTTT. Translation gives CASSASSTDTQYF.